This T cell receptor (beta chain) was obtained from a study of chemoradiotherapy in HPV16-positive cancers. Here immunoSEQ multiplex PCR was the method, and the copy in TCRdb shows in-frame clones only, minus some. Here the sample spans approximately 5,400 clones, less than 85% being singletons. A word on this clone: Its specificity is unknown.

Trimming removed 7 bases from V and 1 base from J, with 6 bases in between. The CDR3 totals 12 residues. Germline-derived CDR1 and CDR2 are SGHTA and FQGNSA. The study's findings and limits: Candidate HPV-specific clones and E7-related TCR motifs grew in tumor during treatment. Better recurrence-free survival went with HPV-responsive T-cell expansion in HPV16-positive patients. Functional assays defining HPV-specific T cells used only a couple of HPV16-positive patients.

This specimen was tumor tissue, taken from a patient who underwent chemoradiotherapy. This TCR was recovered from a human donor with HPV-associated anogenital cancer. The J gene is TRBJ2-3, the V gene TRBV7-2; a possible D gene is TRBD2 (5 bases). The CDR3 protein is CASNGGTDTQYF. CDR3 bases: TGTGCCAGCAACGGGGGCACAGATACGCAGTATTTT. The full variable domain, with the rest looked up from reference TRBV7-2 and TRBJ2-3, is GAGVSQSPSNKVTEKGKDVELRCDPISGHTALYWYRQSLGQGLEFLIYFQGNSAPDKSGLPSDRFSAERTGGSVSTLTIQRTQQEDSAVYLCASNGGTDTQYFGPGTRLTVL.